This TCR beta chain derives from a study of beta chain features in type 1 diabetes. Study-wide findings and caveats: PCR might favor shorter templates, but any such skew would affect patients and controls equally. It was among patients, rather than healthy donors, that naive, central memory and Treg TCRB repertoires appeared more similar. Significant though moderate, a shortening of TCRB CDR3s appeared in all four CD4+ subsets of Type 1 diabetes patients.

The germline V gene encodes CDR1 MGHRA and CDR2 YSYEKL. V was clipped by 4 bases and J by 4 bases, with 14 bases between them. The CDR3 is 15 amino acids. cDNA synthesis used the whole RNA isolate, giving expressed TCRB sequences. Some 3.3 million reads was the average for naive, central memory and regulatory T cell samples. Some clones are missing from TCRdb's copy, which holds only in-frame ones; the method was immunoSEQ multiplex PCR. The table lists nearly 350,000 clones, 6.5% to 10% of them singletons. This clone was recorded many times. What it binds is not known. What was sequenced was central memory CD4+ T cells from blood. This clonotype was sampled from a woman aged 18-29 years in good health. This chain connects TRBV4-1 to TRBJ2-1, with D perhaps matching TRBD2 (6 bases). CDR3 nucleotides: TGCGCCAGCAGCCCCGCCGGGACTCCTTACAATGAGCAGTTCTTC. Translating gives CASSPAGTPYNEQFF.